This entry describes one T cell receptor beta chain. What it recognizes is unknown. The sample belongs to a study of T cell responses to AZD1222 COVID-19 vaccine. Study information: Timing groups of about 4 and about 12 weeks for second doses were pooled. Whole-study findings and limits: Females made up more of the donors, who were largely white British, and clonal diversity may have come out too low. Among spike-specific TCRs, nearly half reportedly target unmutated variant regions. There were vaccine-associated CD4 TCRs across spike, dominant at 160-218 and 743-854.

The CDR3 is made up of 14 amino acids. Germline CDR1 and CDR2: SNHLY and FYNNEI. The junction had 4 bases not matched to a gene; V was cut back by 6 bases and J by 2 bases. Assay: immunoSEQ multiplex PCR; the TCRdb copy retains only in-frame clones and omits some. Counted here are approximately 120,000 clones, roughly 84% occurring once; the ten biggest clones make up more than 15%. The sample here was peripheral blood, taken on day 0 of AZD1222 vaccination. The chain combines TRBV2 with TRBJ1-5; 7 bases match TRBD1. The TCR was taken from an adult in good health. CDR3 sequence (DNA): TGTGCCAGCAGCAGGGACAGAGGCAATCAGCCCCAGCATTTT. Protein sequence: CASSRDRGNQPQHF.